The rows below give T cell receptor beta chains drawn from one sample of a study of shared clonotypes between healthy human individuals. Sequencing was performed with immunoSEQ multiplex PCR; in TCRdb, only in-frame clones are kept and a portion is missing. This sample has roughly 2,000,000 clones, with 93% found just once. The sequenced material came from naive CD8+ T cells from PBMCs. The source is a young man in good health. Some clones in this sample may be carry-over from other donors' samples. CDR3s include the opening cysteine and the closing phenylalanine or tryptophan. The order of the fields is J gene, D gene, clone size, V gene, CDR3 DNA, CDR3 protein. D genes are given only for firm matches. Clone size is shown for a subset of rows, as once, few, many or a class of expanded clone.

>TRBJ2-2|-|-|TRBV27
TGTGCCAGCAGTTTACAACAGGGGAACACCGGGGAGCTGTTTTTT
CASSLQQGNTGELFF
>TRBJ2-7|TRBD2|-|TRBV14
TGTGCCAGCAGCCAGGGGCTAGCGGGCCCCTACGAGCAGTACTTC
CASSQGLAGPYEQYF
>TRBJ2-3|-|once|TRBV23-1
TGCGCCAGCAGTCAATCACCACTAGCCTTCCGATCCACAGATACGCAGTATTTT
CASSQSPLAFRSTDTQYF
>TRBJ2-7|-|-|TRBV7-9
TGTGCCAGCAGCTTAGTTGCCAGTTCCTACGAGCAGTACTTC
CASSLVASSYEQYF
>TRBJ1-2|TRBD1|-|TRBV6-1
TGTGCCAGCATGCCCCAGGGACAGGGGGACGGCTACACCTTC
CASMPQGQGDGYTF
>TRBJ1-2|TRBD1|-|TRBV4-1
TGCGCCAGCAGCCAAACCGGGACAGCTCAAAAGGGCTACACCTTC
CASSQTGTAQKGYTF
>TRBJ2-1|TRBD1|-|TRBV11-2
TGTGCCAGCAGCTTTGTCGGACAGGGGAAGGGAGAGCAGTTCTTC
CASSFVGQGKGEQFF
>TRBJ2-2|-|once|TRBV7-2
TGTGCCAGCAGCTCGGGCTCGACGCCCCGGACAACGAACACCGGGGAGCTGTTTTTT
CASSSGSTPRTTNTGELFF
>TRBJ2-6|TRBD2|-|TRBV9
TGTGCCAGCAGCCCGGGAGGGGCCTCTGGGGCCAACGTCCTGACTTTC
CASSPGGASGANVLTF
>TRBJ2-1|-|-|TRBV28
TGTGCCAGCAGGGGGGTTGTCTACAATGAGCAGTTCTTC
CASRGVVYNEQFF
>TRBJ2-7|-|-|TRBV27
TGTGCCAGCAGTTTAGACGGCGACCACCGCTCCTACGAGCAGTACTTC
CASSLDGDHRSYEQYF
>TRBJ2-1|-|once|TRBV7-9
TGTGCCAGCAGCCCCCCGGAATCCTACAATGAGCAGTTCTTC
CASSPPESYNEQFF
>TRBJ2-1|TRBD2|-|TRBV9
TGTGCCAGCAGCGTAGGGCTAGCGGGAGGTGGGGAGCAGTTCTTC
CASSVGLAGGGEQFF
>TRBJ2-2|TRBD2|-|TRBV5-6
TGTGCCAGCAGCTTGGGGGCTAGCGGGATTCGCGCCCCCGGGGAGCTGTTTTTT
CASSLGASGIRAPGELFF
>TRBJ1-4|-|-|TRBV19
TGTGCCAGTAGTATTTTGGGGGGTAATGAAAAACTGTTTTTT
CASSILGGNEKLFF
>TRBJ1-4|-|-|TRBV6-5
TGTGCCAGCAGTTATAATCGAATGGAAAAACTGTTTTTT
CASSYNRMEKLFF
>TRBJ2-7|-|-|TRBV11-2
TGTGCCAGCAGCTTAGACAGGACAGAATCGAGCTCCTACGAGCAGTACTTC
CASSLDRTESSSYEQYF
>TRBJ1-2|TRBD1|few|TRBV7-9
TGTGCCAGCAGGCCCACAGGGGGAAACTATGGCTACACCTTC
CASRPTGGNYGYTF
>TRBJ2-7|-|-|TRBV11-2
TGTGCCAGCAGCACCAGACAGGACTACGAGCAGTACTTC
CASSTRQDYEQYF
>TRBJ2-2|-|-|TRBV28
TGTGCCAGCAGTTTAGGAGTCTTTTCAGGGCCCGGGGAGCTGTTTTTT
CASSLGVFSGPGELFF
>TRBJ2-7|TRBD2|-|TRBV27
TGTGCCAGCAGTCCTATACCCGGGACTAGCGGGAGTCGGGGCTACGAGCAGTACTTC
CASSPIPGTSGSRGYEQYF
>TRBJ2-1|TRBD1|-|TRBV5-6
TGTGCCAGCAGCCAACAGGGGGACTACAATGAGCAGTTCTTC
CASSQQGDYNEQFF
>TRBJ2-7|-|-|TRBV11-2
TGTGCCAGCAGCTTAGGGTCCCCTTTAGGACCGCTCGGGTTCGAGCAGTACTTC
CASSLGSPLGPLGFEQYF
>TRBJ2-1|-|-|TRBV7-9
TGTGCCAGCAGCAGCCGACAGGACTCCTACAATGAGCAGTTCTTC
CASSSRQDSYNEQFF
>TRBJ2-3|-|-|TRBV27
TGTGCCAGCAGTCCCCGAACAGGGTTTTTGACAGATACGCAGTATTTT
CASSPRTGFLTDTQYF
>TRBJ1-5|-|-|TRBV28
TGTGCCAGCAGTCTGTACGGAGCCTTTGGCAATCAGCCCCAGCATTTT
CASSLYGAFGNQPQHF
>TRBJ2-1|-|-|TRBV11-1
TGTGCCAGCAGCTTAAGAGGGGGACCCTACAATGAGCAGTTCTTC
CASSLRGGPYNEQFF
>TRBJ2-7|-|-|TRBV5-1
TGCGCCAGCAGCGCCACAGGGGAGCAGTACTTC
CASSATGEQYF
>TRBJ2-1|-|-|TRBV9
TGTGCCAGCAGCGCCGGACGGCCCGATGAGCAGTTCTTC
CASSAGRPDEQFF
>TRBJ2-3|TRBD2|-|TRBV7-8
TGTGCCAGCAGCTTAGGCGCTAGCGGGAGTTCGGCAGATACGCAGTATTTT
CASSLGASGSSADTQYF
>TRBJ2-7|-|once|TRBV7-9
TGTGCCAGCAGCCCTGGACAAGGCCAGGACTACGAGCAGTACTTC
CASSPGQGQDYEQYF
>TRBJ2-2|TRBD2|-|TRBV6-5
TGTGCCAGCAGTTACTCGCGGGGGTACACCGGGGAGCTGTTTTTT
CASSYSRGYTGELFF
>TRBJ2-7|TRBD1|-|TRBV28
TGTGCCAGCAGCACCGGCAGGGGGCGCCTTTACGAGCAGTACTTC
CASSTGRGRLYEQYF
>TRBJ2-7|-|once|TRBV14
TGTGCCAGCAGCCAGCAGGGACCCTACGAGCAGTACTTC
CASSQQGPYEQYF
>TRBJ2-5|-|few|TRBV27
TGTGCCAGCAGGCCCCAAATCCAAGAGACCCAGTACTTC
CASRPQIQETQYF
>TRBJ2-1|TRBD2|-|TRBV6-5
TGTGCCAGCAGAGAGCGGGAGTGGTACAATGAGCAGTTCTTC
CASREREWYNEQFF
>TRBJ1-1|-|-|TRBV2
TGTGCCAGCAGTGATTATGGGTCGAACACTGAAGCTTTCTTT
CASSDYGSNTEAFF
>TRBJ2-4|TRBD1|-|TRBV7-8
TGTGCCAGCAGCGAAGGGACAGCGCGAGGACTAGCCAAAAACATTCAGTACTTC
CASSEGTARGLAKNIQYF
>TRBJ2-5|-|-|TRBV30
TGTGCCTGGTCTACGGTGGAAGAGACCCAGTACTTC
CAWSTVEETQYF
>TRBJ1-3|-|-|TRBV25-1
TGTGCCAGCAGGAGGGTCGGAAACACCATATATTTT
CASRRVGNTIYF
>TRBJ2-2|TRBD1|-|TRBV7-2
TGTGCCAGCAGCTACGTCCCGGGACAGGGCACCGACGGGGAGCTGTTTTTT
CASSYVPGQGTDGELFF
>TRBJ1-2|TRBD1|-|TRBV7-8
TGTGCCAGCAGCCGATGGGACAGGGGGTCCAGCGTTGGCTACACCTTC
CASSRWDRGSSVGYTF
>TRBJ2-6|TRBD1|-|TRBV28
TGTGCCAGCAGTGGGGACAGACCACCATTCTCTGGGGCCAACGTCCTGACTTTC
CASSGDRPPFSGANVLTF
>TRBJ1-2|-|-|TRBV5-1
TGCGCCAGCAGCATGTCAGGGGTCGGGATGGGGTATGGCTACACCTTC
CASSMSGVGMGYGYTF
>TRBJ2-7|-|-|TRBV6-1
TGTGCCAGCAGTGAATTCAGGGTTTCCTACGAGCAGTACTTC
CASSEFRVSYEQYF
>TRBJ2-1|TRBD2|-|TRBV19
TGTGCCTCAGTACCCCAACCGGGACTAAATGAGCAGTTCTTC
CASVPQPGLNEQFF
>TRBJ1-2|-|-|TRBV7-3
TGTGCCAGCAGCTTGGGAGGTGATGGCTACACCTTC
CASSLGGDGYTF
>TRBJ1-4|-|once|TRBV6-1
TGTGCCATCACCCTGATCTCCGGGGGAGATGAAAAACTGTTTTTT
CAITLISGGDEKLFF